Listed below are T cell receptor beta chains from one sample, sequenced in a study of cytomegalovirus exposure and HLA in healthy donors. Only in-frame clones appear in the TCRdb table, and some are missing; sequencing was by immunoSEQ multiplex PCR. The table lists 95,000 to 150,000 clones, approximately 75% of them singletons. Sequencing input: PBMCs. These receptors came from a man under 40 in good health and CMV-seronegative. The CDR3 runs from the conserved cysteine through the conserved F or W. Fields, in order: J gene, V gene, D gene, clone size, CDR3 DNA, CDR3 protein. A D gene is named only where the DNA matches it firmly. Clone size appears in some rows only: once, few, many, or a class for an expanded clone.

TRBJ2-7,TRBV27,TRBD1,-,TGTGCCAGCGGTGGACAGGGGGGATTCTACGAGCAGTACTTC,CASGGQGGFYEQYF
TRBJ2-5,TRBV19,TRBD2,-,TGTGCCAGTAGTGGGGGGAGGGCTCAAGAGACCCAGTACTTC,CASSGGRAQETQYF
TRBJ2-3,TRBV5-1,-,once,TGCGCCAGCAGCTTGACGGCTGGGCCTTCCACAGATACGCAGTATTTT,CASSLTAGPSTDTQYF
TRBJ1-2,TRBV28,TRBD1,-,TGTGCCAGCAGCGCCGGGACAGGTTACTATGGCTACACCTTC,CASSAGTGYYGYTF
TRBJ2-2,TRBV27,-,-,TGTGCCAGCAGTCCGTTAGTTGTAGCGAACACCGGGGAGCTGTTTTTT,CASSPLVVANTGELFF
TRBJ2-2,TRBV6-1,-,-,TGTGCCAGCAGACTAGTAACCGGGGAGCTGTTTTTT,CASRLVTGELFF
TRBJ1-1,TRBV6-5,-,-,TGTGCCAGCAGCACAGGACAGAGTGAAGCTTTCTTT,CASSTGQSEAFF
TRBJ1-1,TRBV11-2,-,once,TGTGCCAGCAGCTTAGATTCGAGGTCTGAAGCTTTCTTT,CASSLDSRSEAFF
TRBJ1-2,TRBV9,TRBD1,-,TGTGCCAGCAGCGTAGGTCCAGGGGGTTGGTATGGCTACACCTTC,CASSVGPGGWYGYTF
TRBJ1-1,TRBV18,-,once,TGTGCCAGCTCACCTACAGGGAACACTGAAGCTTTCTTT,CASSPTGNTEAFF
TRBJ1-5,TRBV4-1,TRBD1,few,TGCGCCAGCAGCCAAACCAGACAGGGGGCTTTTCAGCCCCAGCATTTT,CASSQTRQGAFQPQHF
TRBJ1-1,TRBV18,TRBD1,-,TGTGCCAGCTCTCCAACAGGGGACAACACTGAAGCTTTCTTT,CASSPTGDNTEAFF
TRBJ2-7,TRBV2,-,-,TGTGCCAGCAAGGAACGGGTAGATTCTTCCTACGAGCAGTACTTC,CASKERVDSSYEQYF
TRBJ2-1,TRBV11-1,TRBD2,few,TGTGCCAGCAGCTTCGGTAGCGGGGGGCCCCTCTACAATGAGCAGTTCTTC,CASSFGSGGPLYNEQFF
TRBJ1-1,TRBV30,-,-,TGTGCCTGGGATCCGACGCAGGGAACTGAAGCTTTCTTT,CAWDPTQGTEAFF
TRBJ2-7,TRBV7-8,-,-,TGTGCCAGCAGCTTGGGCAGAACCTACGAGCAGTACTTC,CASSLGRTYEQYF
TRBJ1-5,TRBV11-2,TRBD1,-,TGTGCCAGCAGCTTAGAGACAGGGGTCGGATTTGGCAATCAGCCCCAGCATTTT,CASSLETGVGFGNQPQHF